A selection of T cell receptor beta chains follows, all from one sample in a study of OX40 agonist ivuxolimab in advanced cancers. Profiling relied on immunoSEQ multiplex PCR, and the TCRdb table lists in-frame clones only, not all of them. The table lists under 90,000 clones, 85% of them singletons. The sample here was CD4+ or CD8+ T cells sorted from blood, taken in a trial of the OX40 agonist ivuxolimab. All receptors come from an adult with an advanced solid tumor such as melanoma, head and neck, liver or kidney cancer. Each CDR3 is given with its conserved first and last residue. D genes are given only for firm matches. Size is omitted from some rows. Given values are once, few, many or a class for expanded clones.

J gene: TRBJ2-5; V gene: TRBV15; clone size: -; D gene: -; CDR3 protein: CATSRDIWGGTSQETQYF
J gene: TRBJ2-2; V gene: TRBV5-8; clone size: -; D gene: -; CDR3 protein: CASSPDTGRSTGELFF
J gene: TRBJ1-6; V gene: TRBV4-3; clone size: -; D gene: -; CDR3 protein: CASSQEMRYSPLHF
J gene: TRBJ1-5; V gene: TRBV28; clone size: -; D gene: -; CDR3 protein: CASTPAGGQPQHF
J gene: TRBJ2-7; V gene: TRBV28; clone size: -; D gene: TRBD2; CDR3 protein: CASKVGRLGLAGYYEQYF
J gene: TRBJ1-4; V gene: TRBV4-2; clone size: -; D gene: -; CDR3 protein: CASSQEVTGGSNEKLFF
J gene: TRBJ2-1; V gene: TRBV5-1; clone size: -; D gene: TRBD1; CDR3 protein: CASSWGQGIGNEQFF
J gene: TRBJ1-3; V gene: TRBV7-9; clone size: -; D gene: TRBD1; CDR3 protein: CASSLVTGQGNTIYF
J gene: TRBJ1-1; V gene: TRBV6-6; clone size: -; D gene: TRBD1; CDR3 protein: CASSGTGSDTEAFF
J gene: TRBJ2-6; V gene: TRBV5-4; clone size: -; D gene: -; CDR3 protein: CATSGRGANVLTF
J gene: TRBJ1-4; V gene: TRBV27; clone size: -; D gene: TRBD1; CDR3 protein: CASSTDRGPGPGEKLFF
J gene: TRBJ2-3; V gene: TRBV10-3; clone size: few; D gene: -; CDR3 protein: CAISVGQASSTDTQYF
J gene: TRBJ2-2; V gene: TRBV27; clone size: once; D gene: -; CDR3 protein: CASSLWGGNTGELFF
J gene: TRBJ1-3; V gene: TRBV19; clone size: -; D gene: -; CDR3 protein: CASRGSGNTIYF